The 21 T cell receptor beta chains below come from one sample, sequenced in a study of T cell responses to AZD1222 COVID-19 vaccine. Clones were read by immunoSEQ multiplex PCR, and TCRdb kept only the in-frame ones, dropping some. The table lists about 150,000 clones, about 91% of them singletons. The specimen was peripheral blood, collected on day 0 of AZD1222 vaccination. The receptors were gathered from an adult in good health.

The chain is built from TRBV5-1 and TRBJ2-7, with a weak D call TRBD2 (5 bases). V was cut by 0 bases and J by 7 bases, with 20 bases left in between. In germline, CDR1 is SGHRS, CDR2 YFSETQ. The CDR3 extends over 16 amino acids. CDR3 DNA sequence: TGCGCCAGCAGCTTGGCGGGAATGGCCACCGGTGGGGAGCAGTACTTC. Translation gives CASSLAGMATGGEQYF.

The V call is TRBV6-2 or TRBV6-3, the J call TRBJ1-6; D might be TRBD1 (5 bases). There are 15 residues in the CDR3. Trimming took 5 bases from V and 10 from J, leaving 18 bases between them. CDR1 is MNHEY, CDR2 SVGEGT, per germline. This CDR3 is CASSPLGRSLSPLHF. DNA of the CDR3: TGTGCCAGCAGTCCGCTGGGACGCTCCCTCTCACCCCTCCACTTT.

The V call is TRBV5-1, the J call TRBJ2-5; no reliable D call. Trimming removed 3 bases at V and 5 bases at J, with 8 bases between. Germline-derived CDR1 and CDR2 are SGHRS and YFSETQ. CDR3 length: 12 amino acids. CDR3: CASSWDRETQYF. The CDR3 DNA reads as TGCGCCAGCAGCTGGGATCGGGAGACCCAGTACTTC.

J is TRBJ2-7 and V is TRBV11-3; D possibly corresponds to TRBD1 (6 bases). From germline, CDR1 is SGHNT and CDR2 YENEEA. The V gene lost 7 bases and the J gene lost 6 bases, with 10 bases spanning the gap. The CDR3 is made up of 11 amino acids. CDR3 bases: TGTGCCAGCACACAGGGTGGCGAGCAGTACTTC. Protein sequence: CASTQGGEQYF.

This clone is a singleton in its sample. J is TRBJ1-3 and V is TRBV5-4, with D uncertain. This CDR3 has 16 amino acids. Trimming pared 1 base from V and 2 bases from J, leaving 13 bases between. Germline values: CDR1 SGHNT, CDR2 YYREEE (reference sequence). The CDR3 bases are TGTGCCAGCAGCTTGTCGCCCAAGGGCGCTGGAAACACCATATATTTT. Residues: CASSLSPKGAGNTIYF.

The chain carries TRBV4-3 and TRBJ1-5; no definite D call. V was shortened by 0 bases and J by 0 bases, with 12 bases between the two germline ends. The CDR3 is made up of 17 amino acids. The V gene's germline CDR1 is LGHNA and CDR2 YSLEER. CDR3 sequence reads: CASSQDYALRSNQPQHF. The CDR3 nucleotides read TGCGCCAGCAGCCAAGATTATGCTTTGCGTAGCAATCAGCCCCAGCATTTT.

V gene TRBV7-2 combines with J gene TRBJ2-7, with 8 nucleotides matching TRBD1. After removal of 0 bases from V and 3 bases from J, the junction contained 7 bases not matched to a gene. This CDR3 is built from 16 residues. The V gene's germline CDR1 is SGHTA and CDR2 FQGNSA. CDR3 region: CASSLASGTGVYEQYF. The CDR3 DNA is TGTGCCAGCAGCTTAGCTTCCGGGACAGGTGTCTACGAGCAGTACTTC.

The V and J genes are TRBV12-3 or TRBV12-4 and TRBJ2-7; unclear D gene. V was clipped by 4 bases and J by 2 bases, with 9 bases between them. The CDR3 loop spans 13 amino acids. DNA for the CDR3: TGTGCCAGCAGTTACAGACCGACCTACGAGCAGTACTTC. This translates into CASSYRPTYEQYF.

J is TRBJ2-3 and V is TRBV19; D perhaps matches TRBD1 (6 bases). The V gene's germline CDR1 is LNHDA and CDR2 SQIVND (reference sequence). Trimming left V 4 bases short and J 3 bases short, with 8 bases between. The CDR3 length is 13 residues. CDR3 loop: CASSRDKTDTQYF. The CDR3 DNA sequence: TGTGCCAGTAGTAGGGACAAAACAGATACGCAGTATTTT.

CDR3 amino acids: CATSRVRSGSGTDTQYF. The DNA for the CDR3 is TGTGCCACCAGCAGAGTTCGGTCGGGATCCGGCACAGATACGCAGTATTTT. The V gene is TRBV15, the J gene TRBJ2-3, with D tentatively TRBD2 (5 bases). The CDR3 extends over 17 amino acids. Looked up from germline, CDR1 is LNHNV and CDR2 is YYDKDF (reference sequence). Trimming cost V 1 base and J 1 base, with 15 bases left between them.

The chain couples TRBV7-2 to TRBJ1-3, with no clear D. The V gene lost 5 bases and the J gene lost 2 bases, with 10 bases spanning the gap. From germline, CDR1 is SGHTA and CDR2 FQGNSA. CDR3 length: 14 residues. Written as DNA, the CDR3 is TGTGCCAGCAGCAGGTCCCATACTGGAAACACCATATATTTT. Protein sequence: CASSRSHTGNTIYF.

The chain is built from TRBV19 and TRBJ2-7; weak D call: TRBD1 (6 bases). The length of the CDR3 is 14 residues. The V gene's germline CDR1 is LNHDA and CDR2 SQIVND (reference sequence). V lost 2 bases and J lost 3, with 11 bases in between. The CDR3 loop reads CASSIRQGSYEQYF. DNA of the CDR3: TGTGCCAGTAGTATACGCCAGGGGAGCTACGAGCAGTACTTC.

V and J are TRBV28 and TRBJ2-7; weak D call: TRBD2 (5 bases). Germline V lookup: CDR1 MDHEN, CDR2 SYDVKM. V was trimmed by 10 bases and J by 6 bases, leaving 16 bases between them. This CDR3 spans 12 amino acids. The CDR3 is CATGGDGSEQYF. The CDR3 bases are TGTGCCACCGGAGGTGACGGAAGCGAGCAGTACTTC.

This rearrangement joins TRBV5-1 to TRBJ1-2; tentatively, D is TRBD1 (6 bases). V was trimmed by 0 bases and J by 4 bases, leaving 13 bases between them. CDR3 length equals 15 residues. Germline values: CDR1 SGHRS, CDR2 YFSETQ. The CDR3, as DNA: TGCGCCAGCAGCTTGGAACGGGGGGGCATCTATGGCTACACCTTC. Translating it yields CASSLERGGIYGYTF.

CDR3 loop: CASSIRGDGYTF. CDR3 DNA sequence: TGTGCCAGCAGTATCAGGGGGGATGGCTACACCTTC. The chain recombines TRBV12-3 or TRBV12-4 with TRBJ1-2, with 7 bases lining up with TRBD1. Germline trimming cut 5 bases from V and 6 bases from J; bases unmatched to any gene: 3. CDR3 size: 12 residues.

A few counts support this clone. J is TRBJ2-7 and V is TRBV18; 7 bases agree with TRBD2. This CDR3 comprises 13 residues. J gave up 2 bases and V 5 bases, and 3 bases lay outside the gene matches. The germline V gene encodes CDR1 KGHSH and CDR2 LQKENI. This chain's CDR3 is CASSTAGPYEQYF. Written as DNA, the CDR3 is TGTGCCAGCTCAACAGCGGGGCCCTACGAGCAGTACTTC.

In nucleotides, the CDR3 is TGTGCCAGCAGCCAAGACAGGGCGGACACTGAAGCTTTCTTT. This translates into CASSQDRADTEAFF. The J gene is TRBJ1-1, the V gene TRBV28; 7 bases match TRBD1. The CDR3 covers 14 residues. The V gene end was trimmed by 6 bases and the J gene end by 3 bases; junction bases not matched to a gene: 7. From germline, CDR1 is MDHEN and CDR2 SYDVKM. Together with reference TRBV28 and TRBJ1-1, the CDR3 gives the full variable domain: DVKVTQSSRYLVKRTGEKVFLECVQDMDHENMFWYRQDPGLGLRLIYFSYDVKMKEKGDIPEGYSVSREKKERFSLILESASTNQTSMYLCASSQDRADTEAFFGQGTRLTVV.

The chain is built from TRBV27 and TRBJ1-2, with TRBD1 identical over 9 bases. The CDR3 runs 15 residues. Germline CDR1 MNHEY, CDR2 SMNVEV (reference sequence). V was pared by 6 bases and J by 5 bases, with 10 bases of the junction left unmatched. CDR3 DNA sequence: TGTGCCAGCAGGCCGGGTTGGGACAGGGCTTATGGCTACACCTTC. This gives the protein CASRPGWDRAYGYTF.

The J gene is TRBJ2-5, the V gene TRBV29-1, with D possibly TRBD1 on 5 matching bases. This CDR3 spans 14 amino acids. V was trimmed by 2 bases and J by 4 bases, leaving 14 bases between them. CDR1 is SQVTM and CDR2 is ANQGSEA in the germline V gene. The CDR3 loop reads CSVEKLGQGETQYF. The CDR3 coding sequence is TGCAGCGTTGAAAAGCTGGGGCAGGGAGAGACCCAGTACTTC.

The J gene is TRBJ1-1, the V gene TRBV28; possible D gene TRBD1, 5 bases. Germline CDR1 is MDHEN and CDR2 is SYDVKM. This CDR3 is 15 amino acids long. Between the trimmed V and J ends, which lost 1 base and 0 bases, there was a span of 9 bases. The CDR3 here is CASSLSWGMNTEAFF. CDR3 nucleotides: TGTGCCAGCAGTTTATCGTGGGGGATGAACACTGAAGCTTTCTTT.

J is TRBJ1-2 and V is TRBV6-5; D uncertain. Looked up from germline, CDR1 is MNHEY and CDR2 is SVGAGI. This CDR3 has 12 residues. Trimming cost V 5 bases and J 4 bases, with 8 bases left between them. CDR3 protein: CASSTSPYGYTF. The CDR3 region has the DNA TGTGCCAGCAGTACCAGCCCCTATGGCTACACCTTC.